These 9 T cell receptor beta chains originate from one sample sequenced in a study of shared clonotypes between healthy human individuals. TCRdb's copy holds only in-frame clones and misses some; the assay was immunoSEQ multiplex PCR. The sample records fewer than 2.5 million clones, roughly 93% being singletons. The sample consisted of naive CD4+ T cells from PBMCs. Described subset: CD45RA+ positively selected. The receptors stem from a man aged 18-30 years in good health. Some clones in this sample may be carry-over from other donors' samples.

This rearrangement joins TRBV5-1 to TRBJ2-6, with 11 positions matching TRBD1. J was trimmed by 3 bases and V by 0 bases; bases with no gene match: 8. The CDR3 totals 19 residues. The germline CDR1 and CDR2 sequences are SGHRS and YFSETQ. The CDR3 coding sequence is TGCGCCAGCAGCTTGGTAGGACAGGGGGCTCGAGGTGGGGCCAACGTCCTGACTTTC. This gives the protein CASSLVGQGARGGANVLTF.

The chain has TRBV28 and TRBJ2-7; D uncertain. V lost 1 base and J 0 bases, leaving 13 bases between the germline ends. Germline lookup yields CDR1 MDHEN and CDR2 SYDVKM. The CDR3 has 16 residues. The CDR3 sequence: CASSLFLRRSSYEQYF. CDR3 DNA sequence: TGTGCCAGCAGTTTATTTCTTCGCAGGAGCTCCTACGAGCAGTACTTC. The variable domain in full, completed from reference TRBV28 and TRBJ2-7, reads DVKVTQSSRYLVKRTGEKVFLECVQDMDHENMFWYRQDPGLGLRLIYFSYDVKMKEKGDIPEGYSVSREKKERFSLILESASTNQTSMYLCASSLFLRRSSYEQYFGPGTRLTVT.

Worth noting for this clone: Other nucleotide sequences in the sample specify the same CDR3. The V call is TRBV6-6, the J call TRBJ2-5; either TRBD1 or TRBD2 may supply D (5 bases each). CDR1 and CDR2 from the germline V gene are MNHNY and SVGAGI (reference sequence). V gave up 5 bases and J gave up 1 base, with 8 bases separating them. The CDR3 length is 13 residues. DNA for the CDR3: TGTGCCAGCAGTCGGGACCCCCAAGAGACCCAGTACTTC. This gives the protein CASSRDPQETQYF.

J is TRBJ1-4 and V is TRBV5-1; D is unresolved. This CDR3 spans 13 amino acids. The V gene's germline CDR1 is SGHRS and CDR2 YFSETQ. The V end was cut by 4 bases, the J end by 0 bases, with 4 bases between. The CDR3: CASSPSTNEKLFF. The CDR3 nucleotides are TGCGCCAGCAGCCCTTCAACTAATGAAAAACTGTTTTTT.

This clone was counted between two and nine times. This chain connects TRBV27 to TRBJ1-5; D remains ambiguous. Between the trimmed V and J ends, which lost 8 bases and 5 bases, there was a span of 10 bases. The CDR3 is made up of 12 amino acids. From germline, CDR1 is MNHEY and CDR2 SMNVEV (reference sequence). DNA of the CDR3: TGTGCCAGCTCGGACGGGTATCAGCCCCAGCATTTT. Protein: CASSDGYQPQHF.

The CDR3: CASSRGPVQPQHF. The CDR3 coding sequence is TGTGCCAGCAGCCGCGGGCCTGTTCAGCCCCAGCATTTT. The rearrangement uses TRBV2 and TRBJ1-5; D not resolved. V lost 6 bases, J lost 6 bases, and 12 bases lay in between. The CDR3 is 13 amino acids. Germline V lookup: CDR1 SNHLY, CDR2 FYNNEI.

The V gene is TRBV29-1, the J gene TRBJ1-5; D unresolved. Germline V gene sequence: CDR1 SQVTM, CDR2 ANQGSEA. The V end lost 4 bases, the J end lost 0 bases, and 10 bases lay between the germline ends. CDR3 length equals 14 residues. The CDR3 is CSVGLQYSNQPQHF. CDR3 coding DNA: TGCAGCGTTGGGCTACAGTATAGCAATCAGCCCCAGCATTTT.

The chain combines TRBV28 with TRBJ1-1, with D possibly matching TRBD1 (5 bases). Per the germline V gene, CDR1 is MDHEN and CDR2 is SYDVKM. CDR3 size: 12 residues. V lost 7 bases and J 11 bases, leaving 17 bases between the germline ends. CDR3 sequence: CASITALGTAFF. The CDR3 coding sequence is TGTGCCAGCATAACCGCCCTCGGGACGGCTTTCTTT.

The chain joins TRBV6-4 to TRBJ2-1; no clear D gene. Germline assignment: CDR1 MRHNA and CDR2 SNTAGT. The CDR3 loop spans 15 amino acids. Deletions cut 5 bases from V and 2 bases from J, with 13 bases between. CDR3 sequence: CASSPESITYNEQFF. The CDR3 DNA is TGTGCCAGCAGTCCCGAGTCGATAACCTACAATGAGCAGTTCTTC.